This T cell receptor beta chain appears in the sequencing data of a study of monozygotic twins with cystic fibrosis. Looking at the study overall: With about 15 PCR cycles, barcoded libraries came from 3 to 3.5 micrograms of fragmented DNA.

The repertoire was sequenced with immunoSEQ multiplex PCR; TCRdb's copy has only in-frame clones and lacks some. Here the sample spans 20,000 to 25,000 clones, less than 98% being singletons. The clonotype was recovered from a girl aged 5-17 years with cystic fibrosis. Sequenced sample: blood.

The CDR3 reads CASGLSGVV. The CDR3 bases are TGTGCTAGTGGTTTGTCGGGGGTTGTC. The chain has TRBV12-5 and TRBJ2-7; tentative D call: TRBD2 (6 bases). Germline CDR1 reads LGHNT; CDR2 reads FRNRAP. CDR3 size: 9 residues.